This TCR beta chain was captured by sequencing in a study of cytomegalovirus exposure and HLA in healthy donors. Overall study context: According to later analysis, the same platform produced the 100 to 150 validation and approximately 700 first-cohort repertoires.

To note about this clone: Its antigen is undetermined.

Generated by immunoSEQ multiplex PCR, the TCRdb table keeps only in-frame clones and is missing some. This table has tens of thousands of clones, roughly 89% appearing once. Study results and caveats: Associated with cytomegalovirus, according to the listing, were 150 to 200 TCR beta chains. Rare sequences made up most TCRs, while some public TCRs were found in many donors.

The CDR3 runs 16 residues. The germline gives CDR1 SNHLY, CDR2 FYNNEI. V lost 3 bases and J lost 2, with 13 bases in between. The origin of this receptor is a woman aged 18-30 years in good health and CMV-seropositive. Material for sequencing was PBMCs. The gene calls are TRBV2 and TRBJ2-2, with D tentatively TRBD1 (6 bases). The CDR3 protein is CASSDTVTGNTGELFF. DNA of the CDR3: TGTGCCAGCAGTGATACGGTGACAGGTAACACCGGGGAGCTGTTTTTT.